The T cell receptor (beta chain) under discussion was sequenced for a study of blood T cell repertoires in COVID-19. The wider study: Both acute and convalescent COVID-19 samples were obtained from the United States, Italy and Spain. Sample material is recorded as cDNA or gDNA derived from T cells, B-cell-depleted T cells, or PBMCs.

Per germline, CDR1 MGHRA and CDR2 YSYEKL. The CDR3 covers 16 residues. J was trimmed by 7 bases and V by 3 bases; bases with no gene match: 11. Authors' data handling: Reference gene primer amplification yielded estimated nucleated cell counts. The repertoire was sequenced with immunoSEQ multiplex PCR; TCRdb's copy has only in-frame clones and lacks some. Clonal size and the V and J genes are those of that table, whereas D and trimming came from the DNA. Here the sample spans roughly 100,000 clones, less than 90% being singletons. The sample comprised peripheral blood. This sequence originates from a human donor in a cohort sampled during active COVID-19. This chain uses TRBV4-1 with TRBJ2-4, with TRBD1 matching over 8 bases. DNA of the CDR3: TGCGCCAGCAGCCAGGACAGGGTCGGGATTAGGAACATTCAGTACTTC. Protein: CASSQDRVGIRNIQYF.